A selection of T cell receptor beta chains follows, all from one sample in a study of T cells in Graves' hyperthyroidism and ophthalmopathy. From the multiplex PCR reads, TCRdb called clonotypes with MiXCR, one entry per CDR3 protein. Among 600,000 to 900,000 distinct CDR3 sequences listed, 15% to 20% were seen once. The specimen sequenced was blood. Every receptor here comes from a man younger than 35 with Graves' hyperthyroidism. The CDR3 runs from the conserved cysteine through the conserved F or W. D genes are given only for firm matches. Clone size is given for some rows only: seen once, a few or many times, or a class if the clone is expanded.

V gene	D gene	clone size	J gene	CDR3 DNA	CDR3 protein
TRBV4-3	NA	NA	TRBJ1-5	TGCGCCAGCAGCCAAGATTGGCAGGAGAACTGGGTCAATCAGCCCCAGCATTTT	CASSQDWQENWVNQPQHF
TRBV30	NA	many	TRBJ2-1	TGTGCCTGGAGCAGAAGCTCCTACAATGAGCAGTTCTTC	CAWSRSSYNEQFF
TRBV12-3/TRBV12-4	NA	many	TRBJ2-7	TGTGCCAGCAGGGGGGACAACTACGAGCAGTACTTC	CASRGDNYEQYF
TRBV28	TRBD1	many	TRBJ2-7	TGTGCCAGCAACGAACCAGGGGGCGGCGAGCAGTACTTC	CASNEPGGGEQYF
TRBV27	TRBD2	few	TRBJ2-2	TGTGCCACCTCTAGCGGGGCTAACACCGGGGAGCTGTTTTTT	CATSSGANTGELFF
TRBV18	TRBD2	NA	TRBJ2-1	TGTGCCAGCTCACCACGGACGGGAGGGCCGAATGAGCAGTTCTTC	CASSPRTGGPNEQFF
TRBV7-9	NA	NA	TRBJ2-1	TGTGCCAGCAGCTTCCTAGGGATTACCTACAATGAGCAGTTCTTC	CASSFLGITYNEQFF
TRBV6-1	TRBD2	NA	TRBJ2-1	TGTGCCAGCACTCGCGGCAGCGGGAGGGGTGGGAATGAGCAGTTCTTC	CASTRGSGRGGNEQFF
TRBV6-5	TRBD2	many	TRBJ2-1	TGTGCCAGCAGTTACCCGGGACTAGCGGGCCCTGAGCAGTTCTTC	CASSYPGLAGPEQFF
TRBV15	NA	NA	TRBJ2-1	TGTGCCACCAGCAGAGATATCTTGTCCTACAATGAGCAGTTCTTC	CATSRDILSYNEQFF
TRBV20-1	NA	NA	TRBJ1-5	TGCAGTGCTAGAGATCTGGGAGGATATAGCAATCAGCCCCAGCATTTT	CSARDLGGYSNQPQHF
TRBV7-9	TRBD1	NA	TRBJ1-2	TGTGCCAGCAGGCCGGGACAGGGGGCGCAGGACTATGGCTACACCTTC	CASRPGQGAQDYGYTF
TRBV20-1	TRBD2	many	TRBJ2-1	TGCAGTGCTCCTCCTGATGCGGGAGGGCCGGGTGAGCAGTTCTTC	CSAPPDAGGPGEQFF
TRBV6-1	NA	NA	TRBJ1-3	TGTGCCAGCAGCCAGACAACTCCAGGGGTCGGAAACACCATATATTTT	CASSQTTPGVGNTIYF
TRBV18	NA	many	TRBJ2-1	TGTGCCAGCTCACCACCGGGACTGGAGCAGTTCTTC	CASSPPGLEQFF
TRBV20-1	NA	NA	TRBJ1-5	TGCAGTGCTAGAGAGGGGGGGCAATCCTTCAATCAGCCCCAGCATTTT	CSAREGGQSFNQPQHF
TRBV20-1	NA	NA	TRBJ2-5	TGCAGTGCCCGGGGACCGGTCCAAGAGACCCAGTACTTC	CSARGPVQETQYF
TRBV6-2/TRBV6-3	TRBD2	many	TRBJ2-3	TGTGCCAGCAGTCCCTTCCCGAGCGGGAGGTCCACAGATACGCAGTATTTT	CASSPFPSGRSTDTQYF
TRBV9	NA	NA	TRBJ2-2	TGTGCCAGCAGCGTAGTGGCACATAGCGGCGGGGAGCTGTTTTTT	CASSVVAHSGGELFF
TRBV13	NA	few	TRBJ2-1	TGTGCCAGCAGCCTAGAGGGGTTCTCCCGGGGGTACAATGAGCAGTTCTTC	CASSLEGFSRGYNEQFF
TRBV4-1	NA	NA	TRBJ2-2	TGCGCCAGCAGCCAAGAGAGTGCGTTGCGGATCGGGGAGCCGTTTTTT	CASSQESALRIGEPFF
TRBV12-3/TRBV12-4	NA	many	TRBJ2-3	TGTGCCAGCAGTTTTACAGGGTCCCGAAGGATAGGGCAGTATTTT	CASSFTGSRRIGQYF
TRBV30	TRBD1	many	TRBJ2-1	TGTGCCTGGAGTTTGTCCCGGGACAGTGAGCAGTTCTTC	CAWSLSRDSEQFF
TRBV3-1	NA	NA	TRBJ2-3	TGTGCCAGCAGCCGCGGGTACCCGACTAGCACAGATACGCAGTATTTT	CASSRGYPTSTDTQYF
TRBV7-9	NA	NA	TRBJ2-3	TGTGCCAGCAGCTTAATAGGGCCTACAGATACGCAGTATTTT	CASSLIGPTDTQYF
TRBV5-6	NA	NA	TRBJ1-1	TGTGCCAGCAGCTCGGGGACGGGCACTGAAGCTTTCTTT	CASSSGTGTEAFF
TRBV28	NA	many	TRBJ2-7	TGTGCCAGCAGTTTCCATGGACGGACCTACAAGCAGTACTTC	CASSFHGRTYKQYF
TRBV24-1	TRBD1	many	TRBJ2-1	TGTGCCACCAGTGATGTCCAGGGGGCAACCCCATGGGATGAGCAGTTCTTC	CATSDVQGATPWDEQFF
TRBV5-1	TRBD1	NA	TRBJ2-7	TGCGCCAGCTCCGCCGGGACAGGGAGAAACGAGCAGTACTTC	CASSAGTGRNEQYF